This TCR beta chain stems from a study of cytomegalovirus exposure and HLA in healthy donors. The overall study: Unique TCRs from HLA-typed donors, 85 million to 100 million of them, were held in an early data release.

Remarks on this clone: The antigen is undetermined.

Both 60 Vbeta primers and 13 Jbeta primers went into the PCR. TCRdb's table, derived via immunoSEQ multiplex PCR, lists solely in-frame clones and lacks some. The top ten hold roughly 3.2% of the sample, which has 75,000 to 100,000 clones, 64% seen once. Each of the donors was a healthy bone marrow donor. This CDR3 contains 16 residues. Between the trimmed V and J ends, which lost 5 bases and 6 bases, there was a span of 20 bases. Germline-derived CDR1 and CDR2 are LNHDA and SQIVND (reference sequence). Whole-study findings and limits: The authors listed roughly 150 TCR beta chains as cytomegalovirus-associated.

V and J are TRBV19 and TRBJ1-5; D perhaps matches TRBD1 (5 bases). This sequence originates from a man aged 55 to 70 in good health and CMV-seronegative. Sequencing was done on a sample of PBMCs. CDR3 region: CASSSTRRGSGQPQHF. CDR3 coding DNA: TGTGCCAGTAGTTCCACGAGAAGGGGTTCTGGTCAGCCCCAGCATTTT.